This T cell receptor beta chain is from a study of blood T cell repertoires in COVID-19. Overall study context: The analysed material was cDNA or gDNA that came from T cells, B-cell-depleted T cells, or PBMCs.

Clones were read by immunoSEQ multiplex PCR, and TCRdb kept only the in-frame ones, dropping some. The sample has about 160,000 clones; about 85% are singletons. Trimming cost V 0 bases and J 6 bases; bases outside gene matches: 3. The CDR3 covers 15 residues. Germline lookup yields CDR1 SGHNT and CDR2 YYREEE (reference sequence). This chain joins TRBV5-4 and TRBJ1-6; 7 bases map to TRBD1. Sequencing was performed on peripheral blood. The source of this sequence is a human donor with acute or convalescent COVID-19. The donor label of this sample is uncertain. CDR3 DNA: TGTGCCAGCAGCTTGGATCCAGGGGGTAATTCACCCCTCCACTTT. Translated, it gives CASSLDPGGNSPLHF.